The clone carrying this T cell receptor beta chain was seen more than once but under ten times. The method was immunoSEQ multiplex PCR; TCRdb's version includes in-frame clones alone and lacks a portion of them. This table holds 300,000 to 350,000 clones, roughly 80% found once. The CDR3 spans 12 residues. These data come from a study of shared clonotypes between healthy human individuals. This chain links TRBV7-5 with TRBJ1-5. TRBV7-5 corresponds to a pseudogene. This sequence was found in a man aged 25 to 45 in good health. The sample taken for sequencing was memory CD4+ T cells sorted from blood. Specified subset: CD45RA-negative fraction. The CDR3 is CARSLLGQPQHF. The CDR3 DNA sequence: TGTGCCAGAAGCTTACTAGGTCAGCCCCAGCATTTT.